This TCR beta chain emerged from a study of cytomegalovirus exposure and HLA in healthy donors. Germline assignment: CDR1 MNHEY and CDR2 SVGAGI. With V trimmed by 1 base and J by 2 bases, 2 bases remained unmatched. This CDR3 is 15 amino acids long. PCR amplification relied on 60 Vbeta primers (plus 13 Jbeta primers). The protocol was immunoSEQ multiplex PCR, while the TCRdb copy is restricted to in-frame clones and leaves out a portion. The table records some 150,000 clones, about 75% of them present only once. The chain links TRBV6-5 to TRBJ2-3; 8 nucleotides align to TRBD2. Sequencing was performed on PBMCs. The TCR comes from a woman in her 30s in good health and CMV-seronegative. The CDR3 sequence is CASSYYGGATDTQYF. The CDR3 DNA is TGTGCCAGCAGTTACTACGGGGGGGCCACAGATACGCAGTATTTT.